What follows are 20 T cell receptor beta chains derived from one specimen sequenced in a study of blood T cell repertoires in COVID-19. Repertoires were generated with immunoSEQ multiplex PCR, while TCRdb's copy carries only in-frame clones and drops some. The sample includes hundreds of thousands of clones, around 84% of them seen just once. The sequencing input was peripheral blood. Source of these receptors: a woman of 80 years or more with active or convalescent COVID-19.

CDR3 nucleotide sequence: TGCAGCGTAGCCGAAGGACTAGCGGGAGATACGCAGTATTTT. Residues: CSVAEGLAGDTQYF. The genes are TRBV29-1 and TRBJ2-3; TRBD2 matches at 11 bases. Germline-derived CDR1 and CDR2 are SQVTM and ANQGSEA. The CDR3 loop spans 14 amino acids. The junction had 7 bases not matched to a gene; V was cut back by 6 bases and J by 5 bases.

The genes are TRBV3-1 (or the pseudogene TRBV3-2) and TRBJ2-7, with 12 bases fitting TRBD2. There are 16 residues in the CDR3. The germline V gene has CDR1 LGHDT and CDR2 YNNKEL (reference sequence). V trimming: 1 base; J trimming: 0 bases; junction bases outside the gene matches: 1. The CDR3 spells CASSQGTSGVSYEQYF. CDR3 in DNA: TGTGCCAGCAGCCAAGGGACTAGCGGGGTCTCCTACGAGCAGTACTTC.

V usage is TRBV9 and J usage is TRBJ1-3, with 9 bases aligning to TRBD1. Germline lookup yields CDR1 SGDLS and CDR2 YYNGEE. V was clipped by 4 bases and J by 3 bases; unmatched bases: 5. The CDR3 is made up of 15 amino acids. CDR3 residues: CASSLRTGDGNTIYF. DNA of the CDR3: TGTGCCAGCAGCCTTCGGACAGGGGATGGAAACACCATATATTTT.

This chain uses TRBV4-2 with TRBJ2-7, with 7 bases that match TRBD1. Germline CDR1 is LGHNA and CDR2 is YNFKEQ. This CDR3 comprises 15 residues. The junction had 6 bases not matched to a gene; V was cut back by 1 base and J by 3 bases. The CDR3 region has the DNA TGTGCCAGCAGCCAAGTTAAGGCAGGGGGCTACGAGCAGTACTTC. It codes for CASSQVKAGGYEQYF.

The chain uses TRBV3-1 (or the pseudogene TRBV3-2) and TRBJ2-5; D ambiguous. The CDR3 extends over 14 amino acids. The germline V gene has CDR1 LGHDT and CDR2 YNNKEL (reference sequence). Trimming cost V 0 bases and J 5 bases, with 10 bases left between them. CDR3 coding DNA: TGTGCCAGCAGCCAAGATCTTCATGCGGAGACCCAGTACTTC. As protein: CASSQDLHAETQYF.

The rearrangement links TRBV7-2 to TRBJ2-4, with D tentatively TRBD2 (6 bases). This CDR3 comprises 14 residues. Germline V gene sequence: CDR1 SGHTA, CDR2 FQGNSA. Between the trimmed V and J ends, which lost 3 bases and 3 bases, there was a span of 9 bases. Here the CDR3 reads CASSFSRGKNIQYF. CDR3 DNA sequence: TGTGCCAGCAGCTTTTCGCGGGGCAAAAACATTCAGTACTTC.

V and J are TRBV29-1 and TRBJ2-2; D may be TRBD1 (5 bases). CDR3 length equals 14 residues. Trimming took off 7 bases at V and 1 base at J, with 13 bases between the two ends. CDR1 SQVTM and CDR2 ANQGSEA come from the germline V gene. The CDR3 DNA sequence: TGCAGCGCCGTGGACACGTTGAACACCGGGGAGCTGTTTTTT. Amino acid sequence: CSAVDTLNTGELFF.

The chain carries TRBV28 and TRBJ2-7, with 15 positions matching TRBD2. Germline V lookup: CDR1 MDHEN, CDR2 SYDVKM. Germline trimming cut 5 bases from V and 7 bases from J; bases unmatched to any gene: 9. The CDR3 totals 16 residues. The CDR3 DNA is TGTGCCAGCAGTGTCCTCCCGGGACTAGCGGGGGGAGAGCAGTACTTC. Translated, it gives CASSVLPGLAGGEQYF.

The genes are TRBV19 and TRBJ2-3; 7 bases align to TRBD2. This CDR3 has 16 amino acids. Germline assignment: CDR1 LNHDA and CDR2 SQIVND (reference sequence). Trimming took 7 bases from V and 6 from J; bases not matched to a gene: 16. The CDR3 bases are TGTGCCAGTAAAATGGGCGGGAGTGGGTTCTCGGATACGCAGTATTTT. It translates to CASKMGGSGFSDTQYF.

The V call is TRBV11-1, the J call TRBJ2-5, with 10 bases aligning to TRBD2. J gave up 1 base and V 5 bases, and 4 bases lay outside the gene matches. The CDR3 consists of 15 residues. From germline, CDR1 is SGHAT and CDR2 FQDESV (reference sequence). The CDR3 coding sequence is TGTGCCAGCAGCCCTAGCGGGGGCTCCCAAGAGACCCAGTACTTC. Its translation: CASSPSGGSQETQYF.

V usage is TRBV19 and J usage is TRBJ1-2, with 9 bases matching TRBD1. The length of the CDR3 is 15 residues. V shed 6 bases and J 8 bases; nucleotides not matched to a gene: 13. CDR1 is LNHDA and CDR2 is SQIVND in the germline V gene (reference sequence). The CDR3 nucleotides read TGTGCCAGTAGCCCGGACAGGGGTCCCAGTGAGGGCTACACCTTC. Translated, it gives CASSPDRGPSEGYTF.

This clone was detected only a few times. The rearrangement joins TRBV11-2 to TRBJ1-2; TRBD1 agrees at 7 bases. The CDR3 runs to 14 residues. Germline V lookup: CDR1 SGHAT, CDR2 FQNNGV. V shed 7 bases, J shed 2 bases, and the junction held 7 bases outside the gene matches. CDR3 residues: CASINTGENYGYTF. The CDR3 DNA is TGTGCCAGCATCAATACAGGGGAAAACTATGGCTACACCTTC.

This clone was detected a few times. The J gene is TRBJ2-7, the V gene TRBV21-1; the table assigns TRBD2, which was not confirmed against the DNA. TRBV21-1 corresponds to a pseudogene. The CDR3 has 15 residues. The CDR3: CASSKPGRGGHEQYF. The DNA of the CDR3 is TGTGCCAGCAGCAAACCTGGTCGGGGGGGCCACGAGCAGTACTTC.

Here the CDR3 DNA reads TGTGCCAGCAGTGAAACGGGGGGCCACCAGCCCCAGCATTTT. Translating gives CASSETGGHQPQHF. The rearrangement uses TRBV2 and TRBJ1-5; D may be TRBD1 (6 bases). The CDR3 is 14 residues long. Germline assignment: CDR1 SNHLY and CDR2 FYNNEI. The germline V and J ends were trimmed by 2 bases and 7 bases, with 12 bases remaining between them.

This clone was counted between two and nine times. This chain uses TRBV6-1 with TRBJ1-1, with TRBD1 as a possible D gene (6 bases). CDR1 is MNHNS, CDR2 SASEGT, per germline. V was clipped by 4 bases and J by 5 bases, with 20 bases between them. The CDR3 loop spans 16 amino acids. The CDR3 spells CASSAGHPSRGTEAFF. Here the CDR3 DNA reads TGTGCCAGCAGTGCGGGACACCCATCGAGGGGGACTGAAGCTTTCTTT.

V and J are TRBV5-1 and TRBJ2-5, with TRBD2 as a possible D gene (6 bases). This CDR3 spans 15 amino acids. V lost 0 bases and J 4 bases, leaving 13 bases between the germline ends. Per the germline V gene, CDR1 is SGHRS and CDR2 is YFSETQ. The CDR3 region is CASSLEVAEGETQYF. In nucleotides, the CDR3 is TGCGCCAGCAGCTTGGAGGTAGCGGAGGGAGAGACCCAGTACTTC. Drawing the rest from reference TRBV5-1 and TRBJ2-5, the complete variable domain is KAGVTQTPRYLIKTRGQQVTLSCSPISGHRSVSWYQQTPGQGLQFLFEYFSETQRNKGNFPGRFSGRQFSNSRSEMNVSTLELGDSALYLCASSLEVAEGETQYFGPGTRLLVL.

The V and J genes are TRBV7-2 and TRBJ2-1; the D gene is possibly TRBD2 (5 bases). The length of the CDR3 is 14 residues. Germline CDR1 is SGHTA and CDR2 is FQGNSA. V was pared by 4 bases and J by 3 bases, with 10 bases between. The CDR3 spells CASSSDSYYNEQFF. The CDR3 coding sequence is TGTGCCAGCAGCTCGGACTCTTACTACAATGAGCAGTTCTTC. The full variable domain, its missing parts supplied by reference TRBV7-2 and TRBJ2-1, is GAGVSQSPSNKVTEKGKDVELRCDPISGHTALYWYRQSLGQGLEFLIYFQGNSAPDKSGLPSDRFSAERTGGSVSTLTIQRTQQEDSAVYLCASSSDSYYNEQFFGPGTRLTVL.

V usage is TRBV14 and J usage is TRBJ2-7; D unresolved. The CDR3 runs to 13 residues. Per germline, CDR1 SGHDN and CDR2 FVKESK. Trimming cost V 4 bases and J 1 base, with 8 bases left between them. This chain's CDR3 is CASSLRVSYEQYF. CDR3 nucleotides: TGTGCCAGCAGCCTCCGGGTTTCCTACGAGCAGTACTTC.

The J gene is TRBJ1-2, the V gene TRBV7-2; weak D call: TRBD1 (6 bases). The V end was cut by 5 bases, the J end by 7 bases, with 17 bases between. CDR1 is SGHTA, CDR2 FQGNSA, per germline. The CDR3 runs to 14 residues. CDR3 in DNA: TGTGCCAGCAGCCCCAGGGGCCTTGATCGTGGCTACACCTTC. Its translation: CASSPRGLDRGYTF.

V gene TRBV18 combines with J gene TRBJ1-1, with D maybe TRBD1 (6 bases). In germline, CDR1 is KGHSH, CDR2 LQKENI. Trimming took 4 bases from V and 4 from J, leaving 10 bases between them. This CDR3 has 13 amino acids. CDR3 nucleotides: TGTGCCAGCTCACGGGGGGGCGGCACTGAAGCTTTCTTT. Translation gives CASSRGGGTEAFF.